Sequencing of this T cell receptor (beta chain) was carried out in a study of CD8+ T cells in alopecia areata. Study results and caveats: Scalp specimens additionally yield sequences from normal skin's resident alphabeta T cells.

The authors sorted pooled cutaneous lymph node cells using CD4, CD8alpha, NKG2D, NKG2ACE and other markers. As concerns this clone: Its antigen is currently unknown. Germline and genes here are mouse. The CDR3 is cut off 4 residues early in the read; its end comes from the germline J gene.

Reverse transcribed after extraction, RNA yielded cDNA as the sequencing template. This table comes from immunoSEQ multiplex PCR, and its TCRdb copy is limited to in-frame clones, with some not included. Sampling found 270,000 or so clones, none seen once. The CDR3 is 16 amino acids. From germline, CDR1 is NNHDY and CDR2 SYVADS. The J segment lost 1 base and the V segment lost 3 bases, leaving 2 bases of the junction unmatched. Input material: CD4+ T cells sorted from a lymph node. The chain links TRBV13-3 to TRBJ2-1; TRBD2 matches 12 bases. This receptor was taken from a C3H/HeJ mouse with alopecia areata. The strain's MHC haplotype is H2-k. The covered CDR3 bases are TGTGCCAGCAGTGGTGACTGGGGGGGCAACTATGCT. Its translation is CASSGDWGGNYA. The complete CDR3 sequence is CASSGDWGGNYAEQFF.